This T cell receptor beta chain was observed in a study of blood T cell repertoires in COVID-19. Study at large: Collection of acute and convalescent COVID-19 samples took place in the United States, Italy and Spain. The analysed material was cDNA or gDNA that came from T cells, B-cell-depleted T cells, or PBMCs.

Assay: immunoSEQ multiplex PCR; the TCRdb copy retains only in-frame clones and omits some. The repertoire has around 200,000 clones, 65% to 80% of them found once; the top ten carry around 12%. The sample consisted of peripheral blood. The clonotype comes from a woman between 50 and 59 years old with acute or convalescent COVID-19.

The CDR3 nucleotides read TGTGCCAGACTTAGGGGGACAGGGACCTACGAGCAGTACTTC. Its protein is CARLRGTGTYEQYF. The chain has TRBV6-9 and TRBJ2-7; 9 positions match TRBD1. CDR1 is MNHGY and CDR2 is SVAAGI in the germline V gene. This CDR3 contains 14 residues. Unmatched junction bases numbered 8, after V lost 9 bases and J lost 2 bases.